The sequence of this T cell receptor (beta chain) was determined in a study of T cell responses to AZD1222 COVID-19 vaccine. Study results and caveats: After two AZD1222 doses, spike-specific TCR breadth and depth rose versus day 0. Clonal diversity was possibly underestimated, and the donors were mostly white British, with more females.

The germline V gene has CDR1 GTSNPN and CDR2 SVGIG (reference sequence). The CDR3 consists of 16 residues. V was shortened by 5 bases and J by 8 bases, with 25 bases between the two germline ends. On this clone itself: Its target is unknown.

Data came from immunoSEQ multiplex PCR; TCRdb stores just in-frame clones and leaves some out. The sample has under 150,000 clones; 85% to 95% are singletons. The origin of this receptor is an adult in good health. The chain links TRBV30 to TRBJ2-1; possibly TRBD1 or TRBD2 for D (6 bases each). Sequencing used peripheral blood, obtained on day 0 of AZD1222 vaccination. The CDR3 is CAWADRDSTYRDEQFF. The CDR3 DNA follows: TGTGCCTGGGCGGACCGGGACTCCACCTACAGGGATGAGCAGTTCTTC.